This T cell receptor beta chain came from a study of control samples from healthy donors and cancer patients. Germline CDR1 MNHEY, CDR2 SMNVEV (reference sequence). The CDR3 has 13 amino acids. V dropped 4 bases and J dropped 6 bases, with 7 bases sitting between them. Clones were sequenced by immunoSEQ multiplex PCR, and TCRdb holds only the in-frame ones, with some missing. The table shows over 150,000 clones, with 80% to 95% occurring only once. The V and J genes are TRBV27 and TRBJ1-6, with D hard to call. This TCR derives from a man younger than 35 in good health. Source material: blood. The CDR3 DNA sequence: TGTGCCAGCAGTTGGGCAGCTAATTCACCCCTCCACTTT. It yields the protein CASSWAANSPLHF.